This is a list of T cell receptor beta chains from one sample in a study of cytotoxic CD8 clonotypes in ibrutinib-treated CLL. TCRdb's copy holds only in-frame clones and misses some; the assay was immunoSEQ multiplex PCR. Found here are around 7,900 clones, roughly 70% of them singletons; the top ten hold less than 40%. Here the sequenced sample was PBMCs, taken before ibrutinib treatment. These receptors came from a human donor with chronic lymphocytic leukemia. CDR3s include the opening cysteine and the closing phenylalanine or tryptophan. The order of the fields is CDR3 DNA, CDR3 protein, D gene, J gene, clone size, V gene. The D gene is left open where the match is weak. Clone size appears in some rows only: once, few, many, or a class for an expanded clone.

TGTGCCAGTAGTGAAATGGGGACAGGGGGAACAGAAAAACTGTTTTTT CASSEMGTGGTEKLFF TRBD1 TRBJ1-4 few TRBV19
TGTGCTAGCAGCTTAGGGGACAGGAACCTCTACGAGCAGTACTTC CASSLGDRNLYEQYF TRBD1 TRBJ2-7 NA TRBV7-7
TGTGCCAGCAGTGAGGAGCTAGCCAAAAACATTCAGTACTTC CASSEELAKNIQYF NA TRBJ2-4 NA TRBV2
TGTGCCAGTAGTATCACGGGCGGCGGCACAGATACGCAGTATTTT CASSITGGGTDTQYF NA TRBJ2-3 few TRBV19
TGTGCCAGCAGCCCAGGACAGGGGACGGGCTACACCTTC CASSPGQGTGYTF TRBD1 TRBJ1-2 few TRBV5-5
TGCGCCAGCAGCTTGGGGACATACTTCGGGGCACATCTAGATACGCAGTATTTT CASSLGTYFGAHLDTQYF NA TRBJ2-3 once TRBV5-1
TGTGCCAGCAGGAATTTTCAGGGGGCAAAGTACGAGCAGTACTTC CASRNFQGAKYEQYF TRBD1 TRBJ2-7 NA TRBV28
TGTGCCAGCAGCGTATTAATAGCGGGAGGGTATGAGCAGTTCTTC CASSVLIAGGYEQFF TRBD2 TRBJ2-1 NA TRBV7-8
TGTGCCAGCAGCTTGGTAGGGGGTGAGAGCTACGAGCAGTACTTC CASSLVGGESYEQYF NA TRBJ2-7 once TRBV5-4
TGTGCCAGCAGCTTTCCCGCGAGGGGCTCCTACGAGCAGTACTTC CASSFPARGSYEQYF NA TRBJ2-7 medium-sized TRBV5-8
TGCGCCAGCTCCTTTAGCGGGAGCACCTACAATGAGCAGTTCTTC CASSFSGSTYNEQFF TRBD2 TRBJ2-1 NA TRBV5-1
TGTGCCAGCAGCTTTAGGGCCCGGGATAGCGGGCCTTCGACAGATACGCAGTATTTT CASSFRARDSGPSTDTQYF TRBD2 TRBJ2-3 NA TRBV7-8
TGTGCCAGCAGTTTAGATCAGGGAAACACTGAAGCTTTCTTT CASSLDQGNTEAFF NA TRBJ1-1 NA TRBV28
TGTGCCAGCAGCAAAAGGGCAGGGGACCCCTTCTCCTACAATGAGCAGTTCTTC CASSKRAGDPFSYNEQFF NA TRBJ2-1 NA TRBV11-3
TGCAGCTCCTGGGGGGAGACCCAGTACTTC CSSWGETQYF NA TRBJ2-5 NA TRBV29-1
TGTGCCAGCAGCTTAGTGGGAAGCACAGATACGCAGTATTTT CASSLVGSTDTQYF NA TRBJ2-3 NA TRBV7-2
TGTGCTAGTGGTTTGGCTACCGGGACTCATTACGAGCAGTACTTC CASGLATGTHYEQYF NA TRBJ2-7 NA TRBV12-5
TGTGCCAGTATCATGTCGGGGTCAGGGACTGAGCAGTTCTTC CASIMSGSGTEQFF NA TRBJ2-1 NA TRBV19
TGCAGCGTCCTGCGGCAGGGGGCAGACAATGAGCAGTTCTTC CSVLRQGADNEQFF TRBD1 TRBJ2-1 NA TRBV29-1
TGTGCCAGCAGTGAACCCGGGGTGAGGGGGCGAGCTTTCTTT CASSEPGVRGRAFF TRBD1 TRBJ1-1 NA TRBV25-1
TGTGCCAGTAGTGAACAGGGGCCTAATAACAATCAGCCCCAGCATTTT CASSEQGPNNNQPQHF TRBD1 TRBJ1-5 NA TRBV19
TGTGCCAGCAGTTTGGGGCGGGGCTCCCAGTACTTC CASSLGRGSQYF NA TRBJ2-7 few TRBV28
TGTGCCAGCAGCTTAGCACAGGGTCCCAGCTCCTACGAGCAGTACTTC CASSLAQGPSSYEQYF NA TRBJ2-7 NA TRBV11-2
TGTGCCAGCTCTCCCGTGGGGGGCGCAGATACGCAGTATTTT CASSPVGGADTQYF NA TRBJ2-3 NA TRBV18
TGTGCCAGCAGCCCTCAACGGGGCAACGTCCTGACTTTC CASSPQRGNVLTF NA TRBJ2-6 NA TRBV6-8
TGTGCCAGTCGACAGCCAACTAGCACAGATACGCAGTATTTT CASRQPTSTDTQYF NA TRBJ2-3 NA TRBV19
TGTGCCAGCAGCGTGCTTCGTAGGTCCTACGAGCAGTACTTC CASSVLRRSYEQYF NA TRBJ2-7 few TRBV5-6
TGCGCCAGCAGCGTGGACCTAGCGGGGGGTTACAATGAGCAGTTCTTC CASSVDLAGGYNEQFF TRBD2 TRBJ2-1 NA TRBV5-1
TGCAGCGGTGGCCGGGACAGGGACACTGAAGCTTTCTTT CSGGRDRDTEAFF TRBD1 TRBJ1-1 NA TRBV29-1
TGTGCCACCAGCAGAAGGACACTCCAAGAGACCCAGTACTTC CATSRRTLQETQYF NA TRBJ2-5 few TRBV15
TGTGCCAGCAGATCTAGACAGGGGGCAAGAGCTTTCTTT CASRSRQGARAFF TRBD1 TRBJ1-1 NA TRBV27
TGTGCCAGCAGCGTAGCGAGCGGGACGAACACCGGGGAGCTGTTTTTT CASSVASGTNTGELFF TRBD2 TRBJ2-2 NA TRBV9
TGTGCCAGCAGAATTGGGGTGGATACGCAGTATTTT CASRIGVDTQYF NA TRBJ2-3 NA TRBV28
TGTGCCAGCAGCGTAGACAACACTGAAGCTTTCTTT CASSVDNTEAFF NA TRBJ1-1 NA TRBV9
TGTGCCAGCTCACGGGACAGGGGACAAGAGACCCAGTACTTC CASSRDRGQETQYF TRBD1 TRBJ2-5 NA TRBV18
TGTGCCAGCAGTTTGAGCCTGGAGACCCAGTACTTC CASSLSLETQYF NA TRBJ2-5 NA TRBV28
TGTGCCAGCACCGACAGGGGCTCCTACAATGAGCAGTTCTTC CASTDRGSYNEQFF TRBD1 TRBJ2-1 NA TRBV7-1
TGTGCCAACCGAGCAGGGACCCCCTACGAGCAGTACTTC CANRAGTPYEQYF NA TRBJ2-7 NA TRBV15
TGTGCCAGCAGCCCCTCACTCCTTTCGAACACCGGGGAGCTGTTTTTT CASSPSLLSNTGELFF NA TRBJ2-2 NA TRBV14
TGTGCCAGCAGGGGAGGCACAGATACGCAGTATTTT CASRGGTDTQYF NA TRBJ2-3 NA TRBV27
TGCGCCAGCAGCCCGTTCGTACTAGCGGGAGGCGAGACCCAGTACTTC CASSPFVLAGGETQYF TRBD2 TRBJ2-5 NA TRBV4-1
TGTGCCAGCAGTTTAGGCAGGGCCTCCTACGAGCAGTACTTC CASSLGRASYEQYF NA TRBJ2-7 NA TRBV28
TGCGCCACCAAGACAGAAGGGGCCTACGAGCAGTACTTC CATKTEGAYEQYF NA TRBJ2-7 few TRBV5-1
TGCGCCAGCAGCGGAAGCGAAACTAGTTACTACGAGCAGTACTTC CASSGSETSYYEQYF NA TRBJ2-7 NA TRBV5-1
TGCAGTGGGACAGAGAACACCGGGGAGCTGTTTTTT CSGTENTGELFF TRBD1 TRBJ2-2 NA TRBV29-1